These T cell receptor beta chains were read from a single sample in a study of cytomegalovirus exposure and HLA in healthy donors. Only in-frame clones appear in the TCRdb table, and some are missing; sequencing was by immunoSEQ multiplex PCR. Of about 160,000 clones listed, nearly 90% are singletons. Sequencing used PBMCs. The origin of the receptors is a man younger than 35 in good health and CMV-seropositive. Both conserved end residues are part of each CDR3. D genes are given only for firm matches. Expanded clones are given a class, and other clones once, few, many or no size at all.

J | V | size | D | CDR3 | DNA
TRBJ1-2 | TRBV4-1 | . | . | CASSPAAVGSYGYTF | TGCGCCAGCAGCCCAGCAGCGGTTGGGAGCTATGGCTACACCTTC
TRBJ2-1 | TRBV11-1 | . | TRBD1 | CASSSPGQGYNEQFF | TGTGCCAGCAGCTCTCCGGGACAGGGTTACAATGAGCAGTTCTTC
TRBJ2-7 | TRBV5-1 | . | . | CASSLETGSSNEQYF | TGCGCCAGCAGCTTGGAGACCGGGAGTAGCAACGAGCAGTACTTC
TRBJ2-7 | TRBV12-5 | . | . | CASGLAPSVYEQYF | TGTGCTAGTGGTTTGGCCCCTAGCGTCTACGAGCAGTACTTC
TRBJ1-2 | TRBV13 | . | TRBD1 | CASSLRGTGTHYGYTF | TGTGCCAGCAGCTTAAGGGGGACAGGGACCCATTATGGCTACACCTTC
TRBJ1-2 | TRBV9 | medium-sized | . | CASSADPGYGYTF | TGTGCCAGCAGCGCGGATCCAGGGTATGGCTACACCTTC
TRBJ2-1 | TRBV6-1 | . | TRBD1 | CATYRTGQYNEQFF | TGTGCCACCTACCGGACAGGGCAATACAATGAGCAGTTCTTC
TRBJ2-1 | TRBV18 | once | . | CASSPQAGLNEQFF | TGTGCCAGCTCACCCCAGGCGGGCCTCAATGAGCAGTTCTTC
TRBJ1-5 | TRBV19 | few | . | CASRPVAGDHQPQHF | TGTGCCAGTAGGCCTGTGGCAGGGGACCATCAGCCCCAGCATTTT
TRBJ2-7 | TRBV29-1 | . | . | CSVGSGEDYEQYF | TGCAGCGTGGGGTCAGGGGAAGACTACGAGCAGTACTTC
TRBJ2-3 | TRBV4-1 | . | TRBD1 | CASSLGTVSTDTQYF | TGCGCCAGCAGCCTTGGGACAGTGAGCACAGATACGCAGTATTTT
TRBJ2-5 | TRBV19 | . | . | CASSTQAASQETQYF | TGTGCCAGTAGTACACAGGCGGCCTCTCAAGAGACCCAGTACTTC
TRBJ1-1 | TRBV14 | . | . | CASSPRRVIMNTEAFF | TGTGCCAGCAGCCCCCGCAGGGTTATAATGAACACTGAAGCTTTCTTT
TRBJ2-7 | TRBV25-1 | . | TRBD2 | CASSRVAGPYEQYF | TGTGCCAGCAGTCGAGTAGCGGGGCCCTACGAGCAGTACTTC
TRBJ1-1 | TRBV12-5 | . | . | CASGTPPGWAGGFF | TGTGCTAGTGGAACACCACCAGGGTGGGCCGGTGGTTTCTTT
TRBJ2-7 | TRBV5-1 | . | TRBD1 | CASSLTTGGYEQYF | TGCGCCAGCAGCTTGACGACAGGGGGCTACGAGCAGTACTTC
TRBJ2-1 | TRBV11-3 | . | TRBD2 | CASSFPSGRGYNEQFF | TGTGCCAGCAGCTTTCCTAGCGGGAGGGGATACAATGAGCAGTTCTTC
TRBJ1-2 | TRBV27 | . | TRBD1 | CASSFGQGHGYTF | TGTGCCAGCAGTTTTGGACAGGGCCATGGCTACACCTTC
TRBJ2-2 | TRBV7-6 | . | TRBD1 | CASSGRTGANTGELFF | TGTGCCAGCAGCGGGAGGACAGGGGCGAACACCGGGGAGCTGTTTTTT